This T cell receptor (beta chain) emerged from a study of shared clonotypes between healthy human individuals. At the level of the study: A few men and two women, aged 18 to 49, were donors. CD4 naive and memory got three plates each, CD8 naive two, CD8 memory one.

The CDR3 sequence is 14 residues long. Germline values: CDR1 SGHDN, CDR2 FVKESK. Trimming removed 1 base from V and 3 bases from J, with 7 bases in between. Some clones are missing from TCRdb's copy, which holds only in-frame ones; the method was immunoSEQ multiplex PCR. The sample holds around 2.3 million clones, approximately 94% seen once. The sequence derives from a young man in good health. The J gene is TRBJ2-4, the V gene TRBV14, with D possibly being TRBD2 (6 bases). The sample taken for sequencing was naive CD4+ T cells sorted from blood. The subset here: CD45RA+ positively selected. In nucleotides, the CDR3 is TGTGCCAGCAGCCAAGTCGGGAGCAAAAACATTCAGTACTTC. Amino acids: CASSQVGSKNIQYF.